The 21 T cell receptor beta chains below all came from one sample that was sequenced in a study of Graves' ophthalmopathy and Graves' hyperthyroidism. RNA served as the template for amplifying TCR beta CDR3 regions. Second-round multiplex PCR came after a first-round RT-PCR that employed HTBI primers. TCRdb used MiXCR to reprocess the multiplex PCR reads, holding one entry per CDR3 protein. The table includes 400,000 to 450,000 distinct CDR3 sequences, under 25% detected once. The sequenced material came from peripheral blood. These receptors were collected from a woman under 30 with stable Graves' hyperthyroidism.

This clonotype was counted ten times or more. The CDR3 protein is CASSYQSNTGELFF. The DNA of the CDR3 is TGTGCCAGCAGTTATCAGAGTAACACCGGGGAGCTGTTTTTT. The chain links TRBV6-5 to TRBJ2-2, with D unclear. This CDR3 has 14 amino acids. Germline V gives CDR1 MNHEY, CDR2 SVGAGI. Trimming removed 3 bases at V and 2 bases at J, with 7 bases between.

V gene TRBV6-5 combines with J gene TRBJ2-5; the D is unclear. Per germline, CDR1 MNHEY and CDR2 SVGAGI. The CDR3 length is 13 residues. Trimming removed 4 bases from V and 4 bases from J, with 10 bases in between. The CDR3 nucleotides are TGTGCCAGCAGTTCGGGCGAGGTAGAGACCCAGTACTTC. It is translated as CASSSGEVETQYF.

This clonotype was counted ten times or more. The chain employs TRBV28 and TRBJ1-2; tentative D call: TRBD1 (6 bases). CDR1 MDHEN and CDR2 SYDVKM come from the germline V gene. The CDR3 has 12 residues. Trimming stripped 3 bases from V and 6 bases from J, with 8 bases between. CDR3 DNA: TGTGCCAGCAGTTTTACAGGGAATGGCTACACCTTC. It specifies CASSFTGNGYTF.

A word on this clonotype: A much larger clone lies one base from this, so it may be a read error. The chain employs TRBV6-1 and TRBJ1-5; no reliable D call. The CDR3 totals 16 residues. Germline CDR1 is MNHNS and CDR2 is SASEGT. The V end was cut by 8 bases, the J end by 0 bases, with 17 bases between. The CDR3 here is CASLSRATYSNQPQHF. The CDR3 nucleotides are TGTGCCAGCTTATCCCGGGCGACCTATAGCAATCAGCCCCAGCATTTT.

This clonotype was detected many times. The CDR3 bases are TGTGCCAGCATCCCGGGACAGGGGGCCTACGAGCAGTACTTC. Translation gives CASIPGQGAYEQYF. V and J are TRBV28 and TRBJ2-7; TRBD1 matches at 11 bases. The germline V gene encodes CDR1 MDHEN and CDR2 SYDVKM. The CDR3 runs to 14 residues. Trimming at V came to 7 bases and at J to 2 bases, leaving 4 bases not matched to a gene.

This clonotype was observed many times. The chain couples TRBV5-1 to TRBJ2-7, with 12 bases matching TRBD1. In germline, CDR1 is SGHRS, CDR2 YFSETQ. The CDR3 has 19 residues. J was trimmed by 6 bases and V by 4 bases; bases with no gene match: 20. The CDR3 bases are TGCGCCAGCAGCCTAAAGTTCCGGGACAGGGGGCGCAAACGGCTCGAGCAGTACTTC. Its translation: CASSLKFRDRGRKRLEQYF.

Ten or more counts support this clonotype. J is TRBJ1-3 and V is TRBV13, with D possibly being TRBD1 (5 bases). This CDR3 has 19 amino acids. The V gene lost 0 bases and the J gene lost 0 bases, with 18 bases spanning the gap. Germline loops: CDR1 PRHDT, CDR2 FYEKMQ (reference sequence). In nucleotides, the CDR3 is TGTGCCAGCAGCTTAGGAGCAGGGCGAGCCCCCGACTCTGGAAACACCATATATTTT. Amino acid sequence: CASSLGAGRAPDSGNTIYF. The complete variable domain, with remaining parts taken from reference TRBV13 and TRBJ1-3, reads AAGVIQSPRHLIKEKRETATLKCYPIPRHDTVYWYQQGPGQDPQFLISFYEKMQSDKGSIPDRFSAQQFSDYHSELNMSSLELGDSALYFCASSLGAGRAPDSGNTIYFGEGSWLTVV.

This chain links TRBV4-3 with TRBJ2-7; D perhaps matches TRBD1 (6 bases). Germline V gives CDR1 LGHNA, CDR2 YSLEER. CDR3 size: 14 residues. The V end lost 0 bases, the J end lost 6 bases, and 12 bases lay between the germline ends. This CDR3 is CASSQDGQGFEQYF. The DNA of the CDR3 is TGCGCCAGCAGCCAAGATGGGCAGGGGTTCGAGCAGTACTTC.

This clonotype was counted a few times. DNA of the CDR3: TGTGCCAGCAGTGAAGGACAGGGCGCTCAGCCCCAGCATTTT. Translating it yields CASSEGQGAQPQHF. V usage is TRBV6-1 and J usage is TRBJ1-5, with 7 bases matching TRBD1. This CDR3 has 14 residues. The junction had 3 bases not matched to a gene; V was cut back by 1 base and J by 6 bases. The germline V gene encodes CDR1 MNHNS and CDR2 SASEGT.

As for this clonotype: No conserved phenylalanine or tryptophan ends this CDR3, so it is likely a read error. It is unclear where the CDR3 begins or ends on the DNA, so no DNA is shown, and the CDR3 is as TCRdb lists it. CDR3 protein: CASSEGQVSPGELWL. V gene TRBV2 combines with J gene TRBJ2-2. The CDR3 is made up of 15 amino acids, end residues included. Germline V lookup: CDR1 SNHLY, CDR2 FYNNEI.

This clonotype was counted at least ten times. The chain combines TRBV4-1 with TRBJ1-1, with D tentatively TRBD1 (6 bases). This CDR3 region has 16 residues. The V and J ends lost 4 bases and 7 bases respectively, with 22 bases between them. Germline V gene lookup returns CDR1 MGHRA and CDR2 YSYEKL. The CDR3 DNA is TGCGCCAGCAGCCGTAGGGGGGGGATCGAACATAGTGAAGCTTTCTTT. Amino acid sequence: CASSRRGGIEHSEAFF.

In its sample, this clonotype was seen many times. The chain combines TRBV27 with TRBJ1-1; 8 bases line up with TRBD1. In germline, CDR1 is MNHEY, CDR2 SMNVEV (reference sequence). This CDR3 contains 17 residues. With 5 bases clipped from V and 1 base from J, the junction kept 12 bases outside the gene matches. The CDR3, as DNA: TGTGCCAGCAGTCCCGACGGACAGGGTAGAACGAACACTGAAGCTTTCTTT. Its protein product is CASSPDGQGRTNTEAFF.

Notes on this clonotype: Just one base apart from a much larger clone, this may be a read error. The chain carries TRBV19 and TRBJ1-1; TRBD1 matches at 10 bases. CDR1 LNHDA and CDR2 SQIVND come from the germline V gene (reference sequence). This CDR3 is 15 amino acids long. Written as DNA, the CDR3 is TGTGCCAGTAGTCTCGGGACAGGGGTAATTACTGAAGCTTGCTTT. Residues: CASSLGTGVITEACF.

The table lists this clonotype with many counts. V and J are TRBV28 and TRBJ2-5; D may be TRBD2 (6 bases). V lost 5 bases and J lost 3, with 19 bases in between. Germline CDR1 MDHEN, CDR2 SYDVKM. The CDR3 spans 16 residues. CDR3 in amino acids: CASSPRSGVAEETQYF. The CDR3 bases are TGTGCCAGCAGTCCCCGTAGCGGTGTGGCCGAAGAGACCCAGTACTTC.

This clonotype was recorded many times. The CDR3 loop is CSVEGPGGETQYF. CDR3 sequence (DNA): TGCAGCGTTGAGGGACCTGGGGGAGAGACCCAGTACTTC. The genes are TRBV29-1 and TRBJ2-5; D is perhaps TRBD1 or TRBD2 (5 bases each). Germline V gene lookup returns CDR1 SQVTM and CDR2 ANQGSEA. The V end was cut by 3 bases, the J end by 4 bases, with 12 bases between. CDR3 length: 13 amino acids.

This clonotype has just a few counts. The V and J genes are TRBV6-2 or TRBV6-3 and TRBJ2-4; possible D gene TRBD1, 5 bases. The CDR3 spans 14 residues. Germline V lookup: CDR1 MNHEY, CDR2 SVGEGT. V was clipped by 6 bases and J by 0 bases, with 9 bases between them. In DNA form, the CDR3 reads TGTGCCAGCAGCGACAGTTTAGCCAAAAACATTCAGTACTTC. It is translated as CASSDSLAKNIQYF.

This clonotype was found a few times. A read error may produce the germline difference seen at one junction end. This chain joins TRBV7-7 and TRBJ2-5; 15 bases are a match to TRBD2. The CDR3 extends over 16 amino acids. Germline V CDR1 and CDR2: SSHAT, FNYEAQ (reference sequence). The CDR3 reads CASSPGLAGGAETQYF. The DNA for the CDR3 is TGTGCTAGCAGCCCCGGACTAGCGGGGGGGGCCGAGACCCAGTACTTC.

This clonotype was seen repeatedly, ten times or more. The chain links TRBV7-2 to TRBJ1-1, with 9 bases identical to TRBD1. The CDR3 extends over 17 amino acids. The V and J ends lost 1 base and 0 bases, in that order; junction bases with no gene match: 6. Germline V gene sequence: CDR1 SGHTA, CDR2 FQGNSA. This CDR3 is CASSLVGQGLMNTEAFF. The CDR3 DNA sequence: TGTGCCAGCAGCTTAGTGGGACAGGGCCTCATGAACACTGAAGCTTTCTTT.

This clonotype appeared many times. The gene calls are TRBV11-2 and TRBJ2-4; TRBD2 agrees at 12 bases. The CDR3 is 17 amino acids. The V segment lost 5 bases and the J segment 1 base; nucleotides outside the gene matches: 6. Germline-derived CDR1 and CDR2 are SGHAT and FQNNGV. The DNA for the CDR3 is TGTGCCAGCAGCCGTACGACTAGCGGGAGCGCCAAAAACATTCAGTACTTC. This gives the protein CASSRTTSGSAKNIQYF.

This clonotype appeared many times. The CDR3 here is CSVVGTANYGYTF. In DNA form, the CDR3 reads TGCAGCGTTGTCGGCACAGCGAACTATGGCTACACCTTC. V gene TRBV29-1 combines with J gene TRBJ1-2, with unresolved D. V lost 4 bases and J 2 bases, leaving 11 bases between the germline ends. Germline CDR1 is SQVTM and CDR2 is ANQGSEA. The CDR3 runs to 13 residues.

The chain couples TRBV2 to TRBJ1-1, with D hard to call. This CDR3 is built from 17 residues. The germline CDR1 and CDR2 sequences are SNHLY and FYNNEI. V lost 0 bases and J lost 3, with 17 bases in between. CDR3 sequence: CASSEALRVWGYTEAFF. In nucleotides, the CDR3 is TGTGCCAGCAGTGAAGCGCTTCGGGTTTGGGGTTACACTGAAGCTTTCTTT. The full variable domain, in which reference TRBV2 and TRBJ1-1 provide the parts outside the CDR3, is EPEVTQTPSHQVTQMGQEVILRCVPISNHLYFYWYRQILGQKVEFLVSFYNNEISEKSEIFDDQFSVERPDGSNFTLKIRSTKLEDSAMYFCASSEALRVWGYTEAFFGQGTRLTVV.